One sample yielded the 16 T cell receptor beta chains listed below, sequenced in a study of vaccination and CD4 T cells after COVID-19. Treatment specified: approximately 9-day PBMC culture with coronavirus spike peptide pools or control peptides (ViraFEST assay). CD4+ T cells that had been cultured provided DNA sequenced with the Oncomine TCR Beta short-read assay. TCRdb processed the PCR reads anew with MiXCR; each CDR3 protein has one entry. In the table there are 10,000 to 15,000 distinct CDR3 sequences, more than 45% of which are singletons. Their specific antigens are unknown. What was sequenced was CD4+ T cells from blood, cultured in vitro. The receptor set was obtained from a human donor who had recovered from COVID-19.

This chain joins TRBV2 and TRBJ2-5; no reliable D call. V shed 5 bases and J shed 0 bases, with 7 bases lying between them. Germline CDR1 SNHLY, CDR2 FYNNEI. The CDR3 totals 13 residues. CDR3 sequence (DNA): TGTGCCAGCAGTCGTCAGTACCAAGAGACCCAGTACTTC. Its protein is CASSRQYQETQYF.

This chain joins TRBV6-5 and TRBJ1-2, with 8 bases that match TRBD1. V shed 4 bases, J shed 2 bases, and the junction held 3 bases outside the gene matches. Germline V CDR1 and CDR2: MNHEY, SVGAGI. The length of the CDR3 is 14 residues. CDR3 DNA sequence: TGTGCCAGCAGTTTCGGACAGGGAAACTATGGCTACACCTTC. Translating gives CASSFGQGNYGYTF.

The V call is TRBV6-1, the J call TRBJ1-1; the D is unclear. The V end was cut by 10 bases, the J end by 5 bases, with 20 bases between. Germline CDR1 is MNHNS and CDR2 is SASEGT. The CDR3 has 14 residues. DNA of the CDR3: TGTGCCACCTCCGCCGGGGTGGTGGAAACTGAAGCTTTCTTT. Translating gives CATSAGVVETEAFF.

The chain combines TRBV28 with TRBJ2-2; 10 positions match TRBD2. Germline CDR1 MDHEN, CDR2 SYDVKM. V was pared by 6 bases and J by 7 bases, with 8 bases of the junction left unmatched. The CDR3 spans 15 residues. The CDR3 sequence: CASRKRGGPVGELFF. For the CDR3, the DNA is TGTGCCAGCAGGAAGCGGGGGGGCCCGGTCGGGGAGCTGTTTTTT.

This sequence joins TRBV28 and TRBJ2-2; the match to TRBD2 covers 10 bases. The CDR3 has 17 residues. V was pared by 4 bases and J by 6 bases, with 11 bases of the junction left unmatched. The germline V gene encodes CDR1 MDHEN and CDR2 SYDVKM. CDR3 residues: CASSWGGLAGEAGELFF. The CDR3 coding sequence is TGTGCCAGCAGTTGGGGAGGGCTAGCGGGAGAGGCCGGGGAGCTGTTTTTT.

This clonotype appeared a few times. This chain joins TRBV20-1 and TRBJ2-7; D is possibly TRBD1 or TRBD2 (5 bases each). Germline CDR1 reads DFQATT; CDR2 reads SNEGSKA (reference sequence). CDR3 length equals 12 residues. The V gene lost 3 bases and the J gene lost 2 bases, with 8 bases spanning the gap. CDR3 coding DNA: TGCAGTGCTAGCCCGGGGCCCTACGAGCAGTACTTC. It specifies CSASPGPYEQYF.

This chain links TRBV6-1 with TRBJ2-7, with TRBD1 matching over 12 bases. The length of the CDR3 is 14 residues. CDR1 is MNHNS, CDR2 SASEGT, per germline. V shed 5 bases, J shed 10 bases, and the junction held 9 bases outside the gene matches. The CDR3 loop is CASSNRDRGPEQYF. The DNA of the CDR3 is TGTGCCAGCAGTAATAGGGACAGGGGGCCGGAACAGTACTTC.

V and J are TRBV7-2 and TRBJ1-1, with TRBD1 as a possible D gene (5 bases). Trimming shortened V by 1 base and J by 5 bases, and 8 bases separated the two germline ends. Germline assignment: CDR1 SGHTA and CDR2 FQGNSA. The length of the CDR3 is 13 residues. As DNA, the CDR3 is TGTGCCAGCAGCTTAGTACGGACAACTGAAGCTTTCTTT. Protein: CASSLVRTTEAFF.

This clonotype was detected a few times. The V and J genes are TRBV20-1 and TRBJ1-2; 8 bases map to TRBD1. Germline V gene lookup returns CDR1 DFQATT and CDR2 SNEGSKA (reference sequence). The J segment lost 5 bases and the V segment lost 1 base, leaving 6 bases of the junction unmatched. The CDR3 length is 14 residues. CDR3 residues: CSARVRTGLYGYTF. CDR3 DNA sequence: TGCAGTGCTAGAGTTCGGACAGGGCTGTATGGCTACACCTTC.

The rearrangement uses TRBV11-1 and TRBJ2-1; 7 nucleotides align to TRBD1. The CDR3 consists of 16 residues. The J segment lost 4 bases and the V segment lost 5 bases, leaving 11 bases of the junction unmatched. Looked up from germline, CDR1 is SGHAT and CDR2 is FQDESV (reference sequence). The CDR3 here is CASSRTGVGRYNEQFF. The CDR3 nucleotides are TGTGCCAGCAGCCGTACAGGGGTTGGACGATACAATGAGCAGTTCTTC.

This clonotype has just a few counts. J is TRBJ2-5 and V is TRBV7-8; D ambiguous. CDR1 is SGHVS and CDR2 is FQNEAQ in the germline V gene. With 6 bases removed from V and 2 bases from J, the gap between germline ends came to 16 bases. There are 15 residues in the CDR3. The CDR3 DNA is TGTGCCAGCAGGGTCGGTCGCACAGCACAAGAGACCCAGTACTTC. Amino acids: CASRVGRTAQETQYF.

The table lists this clonotype with a few counts. The V gene is TRBV27, the J gene TRBJ2-1; the D gene is possibly TRBD2 (6 bases). The CDR3 has 16 residues. The germline gives CDR1 MNHEY, CDR2 SMNVEV (reference sequence). Trimming took off 6 bases at V and 7 bases at J, with 22 bases between the two ends. The CDR3 DNA follows: TGTGCCAGCAGACGCCTTGGGGGGTTGGGGGAAAATGAGCAGTTCTTC. Amino acid sequence: CASRRLGGLGENEQFF.

This chain links TRBV6-2 or TRBV6-3 with TRBJ2-1; D tentatively reads TRBD1 or TRBD2 (5 bases each). Per germline, CDR1 MNHEY and CDR2 SVGEGT. V lost 6 bases to trimming and J lost 0 bases, with 15 bases between them. This CDR3 contains 16 residues. In nucleotides, the CDR3 is TGTGCCAGCAGCCCGGGACGCCTAAGCTCCTACAATGAGCAGTTCTTC. Its protein is CASSPGRLSSYNEQFF.

This clonotype was observed a few times. The chain joins TRBV20-1 to TRBJ1-1; D is undetermined. Trimming pared 6 bases from V and 4 bases from J, leaving 21 bases between. Germline values: CDR1 DFQATT, CDR2 SNEGSKA (reference sequence). This CDR3 contains 15 residues. CDR3 residues: CSALGSLSESTEAFF. Here the CDR3 DNA reads TGCAGTGCCCTAGGGTCTCTCTCGGAGAGCACTGAAGCTTTCTTT.

The chain carries TRBV10-2 and TRBJ2-7; 11 positions agree with TRBD2. CDR3 length: 14 residues. After removal of 7 bases from V and 2 bases from J, the junction contained 4 bases not matched to a gene. The germline V gene has CDR1 WSHSY and CDR2 SAAADI. The CDR3 loop reads CASTLAGGTYEQYF. Written as DNA, the CDR3 is TGCGCCAGCACCCTAGCGGGGGGCACCTACGAGCAGTACTTC.

The chain uses TRBV6-4 and TRBJ1-6, with D possibly matching TRBD1 (6 bases). Germline V gene sequence: CDR1 MRHNA, CDR2 SNTAGT. The length of the CDR3 is 16 residues. Trimming left V 6 bases short and J 6 bases short, with 18 bases between. The CDR3 coding sequence is TGTGCCAGCAGCCGACTCCCCGGGGGGCCTAATTCACCCCTCCACTTT. Translation: CASSRLPGGPNSPLHF.